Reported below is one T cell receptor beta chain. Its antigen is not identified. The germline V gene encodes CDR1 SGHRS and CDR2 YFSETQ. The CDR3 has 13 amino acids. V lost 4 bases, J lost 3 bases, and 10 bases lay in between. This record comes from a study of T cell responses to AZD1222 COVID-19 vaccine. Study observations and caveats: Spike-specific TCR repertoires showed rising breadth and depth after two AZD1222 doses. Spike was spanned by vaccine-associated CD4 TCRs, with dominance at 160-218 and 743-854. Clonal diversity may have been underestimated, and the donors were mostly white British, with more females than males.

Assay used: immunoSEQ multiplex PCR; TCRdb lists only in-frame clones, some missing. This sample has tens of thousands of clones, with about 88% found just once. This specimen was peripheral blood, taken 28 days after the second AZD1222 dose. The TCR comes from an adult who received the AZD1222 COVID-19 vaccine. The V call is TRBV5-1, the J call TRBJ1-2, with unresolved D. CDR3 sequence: CASSLNYDYGYTF. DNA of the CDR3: TGCGCCAGCAGCCTAAATTACGACTATGGCTACACCTTC.